Each of the 9 T cell receptor beta chains below was sequenced from the same sample in a study of tumor and adjacent non-tumor tissue in lung cancer. The template was RNA from unsorted bulk tissue. Distant lung tissue was collected more than 3 cm away from the tumor edge. The library came from three nested PCR rounds adapted from ARM-PCR protocols. From the multiplex PCR reads, TCRdb called clonotypes with MiXCR, one entry per CDR3 protein. In the table there are 70,000 to 95,000 distinct CDR3 sequences, 76% of which are singletons. The sequenced material came from distant non-tumor lung tissue. Source of these receptors: a man between 65 and 79 years old with non-small cell lung cancer.

A remark on this clonotype: A read error is likely, as this CDR3 ends without the conserved phenylalanine or tryptophan. This chain connects TRBV28 to TRBJ2-2; D is perhaps TRBD2 (6 bases). The CDR3 is 17 residues long. Per germline, CDR1 MDHEN and CDR2 SYDVKM. The germline V and J ends were trimmed by 6 bases and 5 bases, with 22 bases remaining between them. The CDR3 DNA reads TGTGCCAGCAGCCGCTTTGCGGGAACTCGATATACCGGGGAGCTGTTTTTA. It specifies CASSRFAGTRYTGELFL.

This clonotype was observed a handful of times. Possible read error: a much larger clone is one base away. The chain carries TRBV6-1 and TRBJ2-2; D is perhaps TRBD1 (5 bases). This CDR3 has 14 amino acids. Germline CDR1 reads MNHNS; CDR2 reads SASEGT. V was trimmed by 5 bases and J by 3 bases, leaving 10 bases between them. The CDR3 region is CASSNRIYTGELFF. The DNA of the CDR3 is TGTGCCAGCAGTAACAGGATTTACACCGGGGAGCTGTTTTTT.

In the case of this clonotype: At one end, the junction sequence differs from germline, possibly due to a read error. The rearrangement joins TRBV5-8 to TRBJ2-4; the D is unclear. This CDR3 is 16 amino acids long. The germline gives CDR1 SGHTS, CDR2 YDEGEE. For the CDR3, the DNA is TGTGCCAACAGCCCGGGTCAGTTACTAGCCAAAAACATTCAGTACTTC. Residues: CANSPGQLLAKNIQYF.

Of note for this clonotype: At one of its ends the junction is not consistent with the germline gene, which may arise from a read error. The chain uses TRBV6-5 and TRBJ2-7; the match to TRBD1 covers 10 bases. The CDR3 is 15 residues long. From germline, CDR1 is MNHEY and CDR2 SVGAGI. Written as DNA, the CDR3 is TGTGCCAGCAGTTACAAAGGGACAGGGGTTCGAGAGCATTACTTC. Residues: CASSYKGTGVREHYF.

Concerning this clonotype: One end of the junction varies from germline; a read error may be responsible. The rearrangement joins TRBV11-2 to TRBJ1-6; 7 nucleotides line up with TRBD1. This CDR3 comprises 15 residues. Germline loops: CDR1 SGHAT, CDR2 FQNNGV. DNA for the CDR3: TGTGCGAGCAGCTCCGGGACAGCGTTTAATTCACCCCTCCATTTT. It specifies CASSSGTAFNSPLHF. The full variable domain, rest sourced from reference TRBV11-2 and TRBJ1-6, is EAGVAQSPRYKIIEKRQSVAFWCNPISGHATLYWYQQILGQGPKLLIQFQNNGVVDDSQLPKDRFSAERLKGVDSTLKIQPAKLEDSAVYLCASSSGTAFNSPLHFGNGTRLTVT.

Notes on this clonotype: A junction boundary mismatches the germline segment, possibly from a read error. This chain links TRBV11-3 with TRBJ2-5, with 9 bases that match TRBD2. The CDR3 contains 16 residues. Looked up from germline, CDR1 is SGHNT and CDR2 is YENEEA. Here the CDR3 DNA reads TGTGGCAGCAGCTTAGGTGTGGGGAGACTAGCGGAGACCCATTACTTC. Translated, it gives CGSSLGVGRLAETHYF.

As regards this clonotype: The junction and the germline gene differ at one end; a read error may be behind it. The V gene is TRBV11-2, the J gene TRBJ1-2; D call uncertain. The length of the CDR3 is 12 residues. CDR1 is SGHAT and CDR2 is FQNNGV in the germline V gene. The CDR3 bases are TGTGCCAGCACCCAAGGACTATATGGCTACACGTTC. Amino acid sequence: CASTQGLYGYTF.

On this clonotype: The junction differs from germline at one of its ends, possibly a read error. The chain recombines TRBV4-1 with TRBJ1-6; possibly TRBD1 for D (6 bases). CDR3 length: 16 residues. Germline V gene sequence: CDR1 MGHRA, CDR2 YSYEKL. Written as DNA, the CDR3 is TGCGCCAGTAGCCATCTTCGACAGGACGGCAATTCACCCCTCGACTTT. As protein: CASSHLRQDGNSPLDF.

This clonotype was detected once. As the CDR3 is not closed by the conserved phenylalanine or tryptophan, this likely results from a read error. V usage is TRBV11-3 and J usage is TRBJ1-1; D is perhaps TRBD1 (5 bases). The CDR3 spans 12 residues. V was trimmed by 9 bases and J by 5 bases, leaving 13 bases between them. Germline lookup yields CDR1 SGHNT and CDR2 YENEEA. CDR3 residues: CASTLRGTEAFY. For the CDR3, the DNA is TGTGCCAGTACATTGAGGGGTACTGAAGCTTTCTAT.